This TCR beta chain was recovered during a study of vaccination and CD4 T cells after COVID-19. Study as a whole: Post-COVID draws followed diagnosis by a median roughly 100 days (range 35 to 161). As a positive control, some control cultures were given a CEFX pool, while others were given an HIV-1 Nef pool or no peptide.

Only a few counts were recorded for this clonotype. Its antigen is unidentified. The sample's treatment: approximately 10-day PBMC culture with coronavirus spike peptide pools or control peptides (ViraFEST assay). One should note that the unexposed donor's CD4+ T cells were collected before the COVID-19 pandemic (2011-2018). If enough cells were available, CD4+ T cells from unexposed donors were probed with SARS-CoV-2 S/N and four cold-coronavirus spikes. The assay that was used to sequence DNA from cultured CD4+ T cells was the Oncomine TCR Beta short-read assay. The authors extracted genomic DNA from cultured CD4+ T cells. TCRdb passed the PCR reads through MiXCR, listing each CDR3 protein once. The table records around 8,000 distinct CDR3 sequences, roughly 45% of them present only once. CDR1 and CDR2 (germline): LNHDA, SQIVND (reference sequence). The CDR3 runs to 15 residues. Trimming shortened V by 5 bases and J by 5 bases, and 16 bases separated the two germline ends.

Sequencing was performed on CD4+ T cells from blood, cultured in vitro. The source of this sequence is a human donor in good health. V is TRBV19 and J is TRBJ1-5; possibly TRBD1 for D (5 bases). Here the CDR3 DNA reads TGTGCCAGTAGTTCCCGAGCAGGGCTGGATCAGCCCCAGCATTTT. It encodes CASSSRAGLDQPQHF.